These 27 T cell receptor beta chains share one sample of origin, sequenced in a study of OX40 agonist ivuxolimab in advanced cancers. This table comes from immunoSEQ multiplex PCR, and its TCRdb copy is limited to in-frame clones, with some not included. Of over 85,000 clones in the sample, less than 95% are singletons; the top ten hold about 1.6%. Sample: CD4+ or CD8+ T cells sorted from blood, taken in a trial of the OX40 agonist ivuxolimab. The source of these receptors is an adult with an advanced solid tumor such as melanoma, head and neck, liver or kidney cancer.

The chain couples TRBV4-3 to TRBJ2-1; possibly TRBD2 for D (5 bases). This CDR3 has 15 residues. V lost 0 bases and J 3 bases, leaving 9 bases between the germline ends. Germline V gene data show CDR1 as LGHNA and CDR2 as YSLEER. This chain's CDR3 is CASSQDWRSYNEQFF. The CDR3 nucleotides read TGCGCCAGCAGCCAAGACTGGAGGAGCTACAATGAGCAGTTCTTC.

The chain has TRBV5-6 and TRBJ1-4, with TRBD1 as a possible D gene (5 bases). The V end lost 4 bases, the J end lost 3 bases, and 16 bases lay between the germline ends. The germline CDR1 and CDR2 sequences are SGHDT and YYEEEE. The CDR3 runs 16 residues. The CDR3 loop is CASSPRAGAANEKLFF. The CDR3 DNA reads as TGTGCCAGCAGCCCCCGTGCTGGGGCGGCTAATGAAAAACTGTTTTTT.

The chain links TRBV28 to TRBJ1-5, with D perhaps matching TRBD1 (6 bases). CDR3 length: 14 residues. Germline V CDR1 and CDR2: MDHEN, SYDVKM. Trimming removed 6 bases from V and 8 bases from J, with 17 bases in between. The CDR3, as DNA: TGTGCCAGCAGCCCAACAGGGTGGGCCAAGCCCCAGCATTTT. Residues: CASSPTGWAKPQHF.

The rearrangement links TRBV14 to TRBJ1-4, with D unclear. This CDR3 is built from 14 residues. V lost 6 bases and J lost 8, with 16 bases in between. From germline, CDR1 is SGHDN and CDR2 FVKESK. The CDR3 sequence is CASSYRGPREKLFF. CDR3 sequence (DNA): TGTGCCAGCAGTTACCGGGGTCCCAGAGAAAAACTGTTTTTT.

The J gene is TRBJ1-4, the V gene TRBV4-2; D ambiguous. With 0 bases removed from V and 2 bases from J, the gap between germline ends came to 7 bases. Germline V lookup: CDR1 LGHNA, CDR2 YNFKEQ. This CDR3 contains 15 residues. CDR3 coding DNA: TGTGCCAGCAGCCAAGAGGCCGGGACTAATGAAAAACTGTTTTTT. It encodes CASSQEAGTNEKLFF.

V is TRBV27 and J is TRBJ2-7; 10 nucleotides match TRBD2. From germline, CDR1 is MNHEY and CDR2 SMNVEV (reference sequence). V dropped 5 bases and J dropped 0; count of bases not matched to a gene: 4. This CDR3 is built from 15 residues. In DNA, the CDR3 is TGTGCCAGCAGTCCTGGACTAGCGGCCTCCTACGAGCAGTACTTC. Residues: CASSPGLAASYEQYF.

The CDR3 sequence: CASSIEAETYEQYF. As DNA, the CDR3 is TGTGCCAGTAGTATAGAGGCAGAAACCTACGAGCAGTACTTC. The chain links TRBV19 to TRBJ2-7; no firm D call. V was shortened by 0 bases and J by 2 bases, with 8 bases between the two germline ends. The CDR3 extends over 14 amino acids. Germline V gives CDR1 LNHDA, CDR2 SQIVND (reference sequence).

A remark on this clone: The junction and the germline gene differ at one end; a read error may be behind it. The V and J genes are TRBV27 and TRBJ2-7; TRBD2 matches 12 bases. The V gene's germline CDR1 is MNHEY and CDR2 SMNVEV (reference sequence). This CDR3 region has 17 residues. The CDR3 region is CASSFKLAGGPPYGQYF. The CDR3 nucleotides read TGTGCCAGCAGTTTCAAGCTAGCGGGAGGGCCCCCCTACGGGCAGTACTTC.

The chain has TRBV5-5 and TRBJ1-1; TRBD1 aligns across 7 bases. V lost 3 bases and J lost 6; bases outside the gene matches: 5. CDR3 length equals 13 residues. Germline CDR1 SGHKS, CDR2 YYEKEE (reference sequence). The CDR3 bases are TGTGCCAGCAGCTGGGGACAGTTCCCTGAAGCTTTCTTT. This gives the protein CASSWGQFPEAFF.

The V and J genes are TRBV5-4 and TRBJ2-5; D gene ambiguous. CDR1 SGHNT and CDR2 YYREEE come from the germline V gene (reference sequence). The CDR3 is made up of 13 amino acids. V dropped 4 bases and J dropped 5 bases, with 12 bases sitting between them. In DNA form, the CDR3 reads TGTGCCAGCAGCCCGCCCGCAATGGAGACCCAGTACTTC. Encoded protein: CASSPPAMETQYF. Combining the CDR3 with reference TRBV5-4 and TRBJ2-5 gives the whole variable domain ETGVTQSPTHLIKTRGQQVTLRCSSQSGHNTVSWYQQALGQGPQFIFQYYREEENGRGNFPPRFSGLQFPNYSSELNVNALELDDSALYLCASSPPAMETQYFGPGTRLLVL.

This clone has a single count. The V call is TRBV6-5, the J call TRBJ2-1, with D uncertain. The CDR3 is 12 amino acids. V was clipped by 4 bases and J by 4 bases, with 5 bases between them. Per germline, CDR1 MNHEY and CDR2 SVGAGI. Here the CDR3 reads CASSSRYNEQFF. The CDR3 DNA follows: TGTGCCAGCAGTTCCAGATACAATGAGCAGTTCTTC.

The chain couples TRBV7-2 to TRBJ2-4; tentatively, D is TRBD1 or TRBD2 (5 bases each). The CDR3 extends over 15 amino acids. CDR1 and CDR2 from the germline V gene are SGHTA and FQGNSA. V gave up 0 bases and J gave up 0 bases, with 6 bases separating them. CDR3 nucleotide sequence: TGTGCCAGCAGCTTAGCTGGGGGAGCCAAAAACATTCAGTACTTC. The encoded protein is CASSLAGGAKNIQYF.

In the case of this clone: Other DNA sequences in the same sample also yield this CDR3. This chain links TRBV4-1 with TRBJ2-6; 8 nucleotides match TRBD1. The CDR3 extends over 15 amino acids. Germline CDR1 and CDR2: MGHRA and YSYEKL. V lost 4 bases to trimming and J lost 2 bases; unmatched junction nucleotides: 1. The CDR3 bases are TGCGCCAGCAGCCTACAGGGGGCTGGGGCCAACGTCCTGACTTTC. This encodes CASSLQGAGANVLTF.

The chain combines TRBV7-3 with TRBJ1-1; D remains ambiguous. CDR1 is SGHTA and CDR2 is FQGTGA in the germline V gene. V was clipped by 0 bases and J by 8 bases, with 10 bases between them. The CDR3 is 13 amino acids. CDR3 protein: CASSLTIGVEAFF. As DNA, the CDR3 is TGTGCCAGCAGCTTAACGATAGGCGTAGAAGCTTTCTTT.

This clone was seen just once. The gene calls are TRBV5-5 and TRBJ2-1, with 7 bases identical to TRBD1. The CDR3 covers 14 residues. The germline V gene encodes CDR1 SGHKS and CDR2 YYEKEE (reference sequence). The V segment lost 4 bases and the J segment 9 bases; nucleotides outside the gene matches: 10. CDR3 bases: TGTGCCAGCAGCAAGTTAGACAGGGCGGGTGAGCAGTTCTTC. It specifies CASSKLDRAGEQFF. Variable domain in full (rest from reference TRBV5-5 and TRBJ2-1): DAGVTQSPTHLIKTRGQQVTLRCSPISGHKSVSWYQQVLGQGPQFIFQYYEKEERGRGNFPDRFSARQFPNYSSELNVNALLLGDSALYLCASSKLDRAGEQFFGPGTRLTVL.

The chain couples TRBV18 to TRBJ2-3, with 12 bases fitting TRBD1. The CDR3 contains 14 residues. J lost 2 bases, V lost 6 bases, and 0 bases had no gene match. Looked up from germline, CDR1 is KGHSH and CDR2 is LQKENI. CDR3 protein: CASSGQGATDTQYF. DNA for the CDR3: TGTGCCAGCTCGGGACAGGGGGCCACAGATACGCAGTATTTT. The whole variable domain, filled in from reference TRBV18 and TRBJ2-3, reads NAGVMQNPRHLVRRRGQEARLRCSPMKGHSHVYWYRQLPEEGLKFMVYLQKENIIDESGMPKERFSAEFPKEGPSILRIQQVVRGDSAAYFCASSGQGATDTQYFGPGTRLTVL.

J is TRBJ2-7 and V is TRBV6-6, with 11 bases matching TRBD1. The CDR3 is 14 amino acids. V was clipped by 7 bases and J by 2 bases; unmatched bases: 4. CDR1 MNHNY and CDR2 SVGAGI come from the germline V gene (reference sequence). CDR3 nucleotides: TGTGCCAGCACCCCGGGACAGGGGGCCTACGAGCAGTACTTC. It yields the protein CASTPGQGAYEQYF.

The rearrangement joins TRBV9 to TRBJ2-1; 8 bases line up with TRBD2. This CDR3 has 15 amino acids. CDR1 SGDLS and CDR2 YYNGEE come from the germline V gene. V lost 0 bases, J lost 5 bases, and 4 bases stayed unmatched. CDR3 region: CASSVVGGRHNEQFF. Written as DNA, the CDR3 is TGTGCCAGCAGCGTAGTGGGCGGGAGGCACAATGAGCAGTTCTTC.

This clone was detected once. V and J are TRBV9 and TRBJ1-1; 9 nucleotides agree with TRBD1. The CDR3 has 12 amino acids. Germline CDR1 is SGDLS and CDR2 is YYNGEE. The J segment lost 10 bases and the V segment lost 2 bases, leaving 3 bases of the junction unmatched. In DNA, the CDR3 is TGTGCCAGCAGCGTGACAGGGGGGGTAGCTTTCTTT. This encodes CASSVTGGVAFF. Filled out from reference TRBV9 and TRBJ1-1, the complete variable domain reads DSGVTQTPKHLITATGQRVTLRCSPRSGDLSVYWYQQSLDQGLQFLIQYYNGEERAKGNILERFSAQQFPDLHSELNLSSLELGDSALYFCASSVTGGVAFFGQGTRLTVV.

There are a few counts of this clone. CDR3 in amino acids: CAISVDFLSEQYF. CDR3 coding DNA: TGTGCCATCAGTGTAGACTTTCTCTCCGAGCAGTACTTC. The chain uses TRBV10-3 and TRBJ2-7; D not certain. The CDR3 length is 13 residues. The V end was cut by 4 bases, the J end by 6 bases, with 13 bases between. Germline loops: CDR1 ENHRY, CDR2 SYGVKD.

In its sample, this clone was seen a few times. CDR3 nucleotides: TGTGCCAGCAGCTTATACTATTGGCAGACTAGCGCTCAAGAGACCCAGTACTTC. Translating it yields CASSLYYWQTSAQETQYF. V usage is TRBV11-3 and J usage is TRBJ2-5; 8 bases agree with TRBD2. V gave up 2 bases and J gave up 2 bases; unmatched junction bases: 13. The germline CDR1 and CDR2 sequences are SGHNT and YENEEA. CDR3 length: 18 residues.

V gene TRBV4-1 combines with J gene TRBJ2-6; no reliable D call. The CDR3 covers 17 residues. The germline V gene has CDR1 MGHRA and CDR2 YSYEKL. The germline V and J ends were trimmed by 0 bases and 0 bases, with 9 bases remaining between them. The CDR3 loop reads CASSQEPTNSGANVLTF. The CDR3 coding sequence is TGCGCCAGCAGCCAAGAACCGACAAACTCTGGGGCCAACGTCCTGACTTTC.

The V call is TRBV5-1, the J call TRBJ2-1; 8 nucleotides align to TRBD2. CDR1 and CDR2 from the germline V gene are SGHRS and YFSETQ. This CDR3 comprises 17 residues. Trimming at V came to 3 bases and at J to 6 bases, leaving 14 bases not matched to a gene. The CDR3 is CASSSLAGTPTGNEQFF. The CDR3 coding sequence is TGCGCCAGCAGCTCGTTAGCGGGAACTCCCACCGGCAATGAGCAGTTCTTC.

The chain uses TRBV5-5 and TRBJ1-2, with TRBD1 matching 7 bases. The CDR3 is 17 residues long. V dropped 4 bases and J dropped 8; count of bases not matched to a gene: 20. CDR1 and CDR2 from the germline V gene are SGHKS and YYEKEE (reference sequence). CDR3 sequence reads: CASSLAEWTGSTMGYTF. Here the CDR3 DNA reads TGTGCCAGCAGCCTCGCCGAATGGACAGGTTCGACAATGGGCTACACCTTC.

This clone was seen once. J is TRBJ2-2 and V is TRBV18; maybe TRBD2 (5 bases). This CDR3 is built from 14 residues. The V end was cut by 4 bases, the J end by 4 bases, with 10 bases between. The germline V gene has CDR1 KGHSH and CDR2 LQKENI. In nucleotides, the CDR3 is TGTGCCAGCTCACTAGAAGCGGTCACCGGGGAGCTGTTTTTT. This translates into CASSLEAVTGELFF.

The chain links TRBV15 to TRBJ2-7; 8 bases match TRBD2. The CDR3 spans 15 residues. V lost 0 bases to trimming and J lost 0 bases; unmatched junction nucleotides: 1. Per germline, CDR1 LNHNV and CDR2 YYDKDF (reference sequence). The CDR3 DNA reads TGTGCCACCAGCAGAGAGGCGGGGGGCTCCTACGAGCAGTACTTC. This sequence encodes CATSREAGGSYEQYF.

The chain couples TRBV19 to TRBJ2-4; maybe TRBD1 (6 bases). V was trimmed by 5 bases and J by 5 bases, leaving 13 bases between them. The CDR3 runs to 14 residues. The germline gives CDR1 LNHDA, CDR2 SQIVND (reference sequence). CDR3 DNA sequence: TGTGCCAGTAGTGCGACAGGCCACCAAAACATTCAGTACTTC. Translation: CASSATGHQNIQYF.